This record looks at one TCR beta chain sequence and its context. The table came from immunoSEQ multiplex PCR; TCRdb's copy has only in-frame clones and leaves some out. The sample lists some 700,000 clones, around 87% occurring once. The sample originates from a study of shared T cell receptors in the human thymus. Per germline, CDR1 SGHDT and CDR2 YYEEEE. V lost 0 bases and J 8 bases, leaving 8 bases between the germline ends. This CDR3 comprises 13 residues. The same sample was also used in a study of human thymus T cells. As reported in that work: Congenital heart defects were the reason for the corrective surgery that the donors, healthy Finnish infants, were having. Thymic resections from corrective heart surgery supplied the tissue. Usage of V and J genes appeared biased in thymic and blood repertoires. Related work found strong thymic repertoire overlap between unrelated individuals.

The sequenced material came from thymocytes. This TCR was sampled from a boy younger than two with a congenital heart defect. V usage is TRBV5-6 and J usage is TRBJ1-4, with unresolved D. CDR3 protein: CASSLGAGEKLFF. The DNA of the CDR3 is TGTGCCAGCAGCTTGGGGGCGGGGGAAAAACTGTTTTTT.